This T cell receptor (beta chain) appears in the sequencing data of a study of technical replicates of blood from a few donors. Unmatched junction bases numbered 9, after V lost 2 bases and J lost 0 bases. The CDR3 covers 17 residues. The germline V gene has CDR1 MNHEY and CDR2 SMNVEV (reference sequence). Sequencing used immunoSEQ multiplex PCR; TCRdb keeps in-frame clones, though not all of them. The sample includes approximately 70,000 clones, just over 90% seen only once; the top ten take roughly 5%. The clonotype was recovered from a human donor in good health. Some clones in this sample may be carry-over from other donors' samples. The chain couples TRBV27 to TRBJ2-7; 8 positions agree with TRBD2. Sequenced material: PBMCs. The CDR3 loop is CASSLGPSGSSSYEQYF. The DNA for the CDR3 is TGTGCCAGCAGTTTAGGTCCCAGCGGGAGCAGCTCCTACGAGCAGTACTTC.